This T cell receptor beta chain was recovered during a study of CD8 T cells in Susac syndrome. Trimming left V 0 bases short and J 0 bases short, with 13 bases between. The CDR3 runs to 16 residues. The germline V gene has CDR1 SGHRS and CDR2 YFSETQ. With random hexamers, 0.5 to 1 ug RNA was reverse transcribed. In TCRdb, the immunoSEQ multiplex PCR reads were re-called with MiXCR into one record per CDR3 protein. The top ten hold about 0.12% of the sample, which has under 550,000 distinct CDR3 sequences, approximately 85% seen once. The TCR was taken from a human donor with multiple sclerosis. The chain carries TRBV5-1 and TRBJ2-7, with D possibly TRBD2 on 6 matching bases. Sequencing was carried out using CD8+ T cells from PBMCs. The CDR3: CASSLAWDSYSYEQYF. The DNA for the CDR3 is TGCGCCAGCAGCTTGGCCTGGGACTCCTACTCCTACGAGCAGTACTTC.